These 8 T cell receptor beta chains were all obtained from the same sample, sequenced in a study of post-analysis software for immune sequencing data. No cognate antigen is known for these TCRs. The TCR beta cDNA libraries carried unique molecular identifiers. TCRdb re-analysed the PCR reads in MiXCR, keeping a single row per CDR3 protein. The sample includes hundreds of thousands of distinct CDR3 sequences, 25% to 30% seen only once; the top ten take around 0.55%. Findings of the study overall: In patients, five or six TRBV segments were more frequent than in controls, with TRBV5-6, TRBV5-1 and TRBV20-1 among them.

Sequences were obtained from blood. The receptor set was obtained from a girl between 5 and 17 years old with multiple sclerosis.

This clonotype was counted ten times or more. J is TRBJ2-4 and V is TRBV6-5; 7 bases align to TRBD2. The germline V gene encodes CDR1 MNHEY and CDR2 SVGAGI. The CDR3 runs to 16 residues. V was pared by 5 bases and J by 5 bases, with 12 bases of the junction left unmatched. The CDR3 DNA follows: TGTGCCAGCAGTCCTTTGAAAGCGGGAACCGAAAACATTCAGTACTTC. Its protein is CASSPLKAGTENIQYF.

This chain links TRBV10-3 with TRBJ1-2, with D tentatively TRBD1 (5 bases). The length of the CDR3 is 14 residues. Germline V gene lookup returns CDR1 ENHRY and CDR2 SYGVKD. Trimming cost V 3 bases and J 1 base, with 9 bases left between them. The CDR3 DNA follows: TGTGCCATCAGTGAAAGGGGAGTTAACTATGGCTACACCTTC. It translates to CAISERGVNYGYTF.

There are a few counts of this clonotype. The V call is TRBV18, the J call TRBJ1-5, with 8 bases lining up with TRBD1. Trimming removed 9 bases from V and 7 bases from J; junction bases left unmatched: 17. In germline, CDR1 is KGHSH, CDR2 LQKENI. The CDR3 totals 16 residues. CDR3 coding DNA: TGTGCCAGTTCATCGCGGGACAGGATTATCAACCAGCCCCAGCATTTT. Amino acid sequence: CASSSRDRIINQPQHF.

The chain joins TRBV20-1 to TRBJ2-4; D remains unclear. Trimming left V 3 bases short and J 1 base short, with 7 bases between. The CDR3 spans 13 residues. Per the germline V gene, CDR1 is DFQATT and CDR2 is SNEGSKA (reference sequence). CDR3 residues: CSASGQAKNIQYF. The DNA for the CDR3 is TGCAGTGCTAGCGGGCAGGCCAAAAACATTCAGTACTTC.

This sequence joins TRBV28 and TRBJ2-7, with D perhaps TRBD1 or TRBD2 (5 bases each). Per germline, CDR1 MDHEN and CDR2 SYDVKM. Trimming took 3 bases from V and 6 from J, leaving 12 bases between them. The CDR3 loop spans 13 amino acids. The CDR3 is CASSLLGGGEQYF. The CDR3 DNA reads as TGTGCCAGCAGTTTGCTAGGTGGGGGCGAGCAGTACTTC.

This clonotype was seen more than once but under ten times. The chain's CDR3 is CASSYQRGGASDEQFF. CDR3 DNA sequence: TGTGCCAGCAGTTACCAACGCGGGGGGGCCTCAGATGAGCAGTTCTTC. This chain joins TRBV7-2 and TRBJ2-1; 9 bases map to TRBD2. Trimming cost V 6 bases and J 8 bases; bases outside gene matches: 14. CDR1 is SGHTA and CDR2 is FQGNSA in the germline V gene. This CDR3 spans 16 amino acids.

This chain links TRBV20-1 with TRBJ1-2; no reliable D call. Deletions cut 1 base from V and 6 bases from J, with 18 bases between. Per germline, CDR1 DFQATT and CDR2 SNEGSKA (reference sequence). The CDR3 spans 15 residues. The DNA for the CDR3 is TGCAGTGCTAGAGGGTTCGGACTGAACCTACATGGCTACACCTTC. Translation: CSARGFGLNLHGYTF.

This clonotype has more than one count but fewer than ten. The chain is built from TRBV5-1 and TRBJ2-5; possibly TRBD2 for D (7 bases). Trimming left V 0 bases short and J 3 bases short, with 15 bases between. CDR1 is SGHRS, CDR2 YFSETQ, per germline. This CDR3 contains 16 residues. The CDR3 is CASSLEDRSGEETQYF. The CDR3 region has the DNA TGCGCCAGCAGCTTGGAAGACAGGAGCGGGGAAGAGACCCAGTACTTC.